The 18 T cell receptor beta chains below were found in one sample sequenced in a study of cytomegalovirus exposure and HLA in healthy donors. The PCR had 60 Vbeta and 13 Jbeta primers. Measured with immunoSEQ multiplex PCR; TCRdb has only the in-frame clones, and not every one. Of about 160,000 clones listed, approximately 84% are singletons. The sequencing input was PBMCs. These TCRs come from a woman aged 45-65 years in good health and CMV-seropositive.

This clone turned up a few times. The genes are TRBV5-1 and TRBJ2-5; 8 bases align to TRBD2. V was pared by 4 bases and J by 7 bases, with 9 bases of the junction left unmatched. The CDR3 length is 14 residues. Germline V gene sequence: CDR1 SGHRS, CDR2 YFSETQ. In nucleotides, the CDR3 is TGCGCCAGCAGCCTATGGACTAGCTCGGGGACCCAGTACTTC. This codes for CASSLWTSSGTQYF.

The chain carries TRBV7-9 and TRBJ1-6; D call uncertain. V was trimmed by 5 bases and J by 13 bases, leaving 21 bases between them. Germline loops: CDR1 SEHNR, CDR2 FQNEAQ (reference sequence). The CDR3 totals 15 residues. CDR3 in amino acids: CASSLQSTTITPLHF. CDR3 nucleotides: TGTGCCAGCAGCCTACAGTCGACAACGATCACTCCCCTCCACTTT.

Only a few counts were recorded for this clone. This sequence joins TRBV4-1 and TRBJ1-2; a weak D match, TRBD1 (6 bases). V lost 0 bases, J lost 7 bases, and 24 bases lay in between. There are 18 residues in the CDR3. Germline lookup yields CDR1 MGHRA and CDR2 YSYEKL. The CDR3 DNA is TGCGCCAGCAGCCAAGATAAGTCTCAATGGGGGCTGCTGGCTGGCTACACCTTC. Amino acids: CASSQDKSQWGLLAGYTF.

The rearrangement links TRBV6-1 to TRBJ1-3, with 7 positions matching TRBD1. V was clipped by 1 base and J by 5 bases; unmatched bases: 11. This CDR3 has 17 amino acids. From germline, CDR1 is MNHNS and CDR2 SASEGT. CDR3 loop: CASSEVLRQGVRNTIYF. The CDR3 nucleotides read TGTGCCAGCAGTGAAGTATTAAGACAGGGTGTGCGAAACACCATATATTTT.

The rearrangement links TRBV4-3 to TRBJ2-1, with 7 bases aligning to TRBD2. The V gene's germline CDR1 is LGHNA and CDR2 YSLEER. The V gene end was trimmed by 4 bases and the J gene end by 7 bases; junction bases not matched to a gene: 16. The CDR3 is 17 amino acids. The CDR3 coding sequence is TGCGCCAGCAGCCCAACGCTGGCGGGAGCGATAGGGAATGAGCAGTTCTTC. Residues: CASSPTLAGAIGNEQFF.

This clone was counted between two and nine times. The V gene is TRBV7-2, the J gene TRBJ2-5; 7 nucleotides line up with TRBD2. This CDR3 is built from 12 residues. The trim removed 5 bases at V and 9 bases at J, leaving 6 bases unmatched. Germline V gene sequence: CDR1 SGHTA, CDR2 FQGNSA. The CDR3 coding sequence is TGTGCCAGCAGCGAGGGGACTATGGCCCAGTACTTC. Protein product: CASSEGTMAQYF.

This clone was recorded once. The CDR3 coding sequence is TGTGCCAGTAGTGACACAGGAACATCTGGCGAGCAGTACTTC. The encoded protein is CASSDTGTSGEQYF. J is TRBJ2-7 and V is TRBV19; D is perhaps TRBD1 (5 bases). The V end lost 5 bases, the J end lost 6 bases, and 17 bases lay between the germline ends. There are 14 residues in the CDR3. CDR1 and CDR2 from the germline V gene are LNHDA and SQIVND (reference sequence). Supplemented by reference TRBV19 and TRBJ2-7, the full variable domain reads DGGITQSPKYLFRKEGQNVTLSCEQNLNHDAMYWYRQDPGQGLRLIYYSQIVNDFQKGDIAEGYSVSREKKESFPLTVTSAQKNPTAFYLCASSDTGTSGEQYFGPGTRLTVT.

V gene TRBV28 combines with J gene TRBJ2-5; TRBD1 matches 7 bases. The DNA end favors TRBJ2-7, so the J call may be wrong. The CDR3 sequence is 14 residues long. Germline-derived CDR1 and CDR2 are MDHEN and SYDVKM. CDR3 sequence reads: CASISGTVTYEQYF. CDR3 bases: TGTGCCAGCATTTCCGGGACAGTGACCTACGAGCAGTACTTC.

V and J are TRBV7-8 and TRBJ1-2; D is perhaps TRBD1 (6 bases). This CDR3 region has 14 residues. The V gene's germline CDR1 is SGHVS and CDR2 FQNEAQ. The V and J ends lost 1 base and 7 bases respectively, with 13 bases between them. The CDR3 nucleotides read TGTGCCAGCAGCTTAGAGTTCGGGGGGGCTGGCTACACCTTC. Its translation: CASSLEFGGAGYTF.

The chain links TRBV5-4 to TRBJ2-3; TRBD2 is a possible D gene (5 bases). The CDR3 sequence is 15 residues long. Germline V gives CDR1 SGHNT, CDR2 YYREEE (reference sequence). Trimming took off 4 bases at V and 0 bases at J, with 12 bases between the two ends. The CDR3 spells CASSPGITSTDTQYF. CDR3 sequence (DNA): TGTGCCAGCAGCCCCGGGATCACTAGCACAGATACGCAGTATTTT. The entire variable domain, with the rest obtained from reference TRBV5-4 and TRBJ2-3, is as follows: ETGVTQSPTHLIKTRGQQVTLRCSSQSGHNTVSWYQQALGQGPQFIFQYYREEENGRGNFPPRFSGLQFPNYSSELNVNALELDDSALYLCASSPGITSTDTQYFGPGTRLTVL.

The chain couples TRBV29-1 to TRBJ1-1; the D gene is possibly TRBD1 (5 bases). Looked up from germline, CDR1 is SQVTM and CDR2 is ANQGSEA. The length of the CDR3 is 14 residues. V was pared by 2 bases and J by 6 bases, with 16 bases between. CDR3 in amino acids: CSVERTPGGAEAFF. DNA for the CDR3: TGCAGCGTTGAACGGACCCCGGGGGGGGCTGAAGCTTTCTTT.

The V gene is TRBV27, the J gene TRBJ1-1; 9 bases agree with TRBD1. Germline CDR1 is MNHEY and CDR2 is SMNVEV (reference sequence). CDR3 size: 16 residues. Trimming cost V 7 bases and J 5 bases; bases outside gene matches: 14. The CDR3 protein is CASTLPVPGQGTEAFF. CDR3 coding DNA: TGTGCCAGCACCTTACCCGTGCCGGGACAGGGTACTGAAGCTTTCTTT.

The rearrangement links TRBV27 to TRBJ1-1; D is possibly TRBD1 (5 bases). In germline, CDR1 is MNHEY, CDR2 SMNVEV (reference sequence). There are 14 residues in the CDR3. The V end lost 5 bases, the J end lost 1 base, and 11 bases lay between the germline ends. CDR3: CASSPRGQNTEAFF. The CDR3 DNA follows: TGTGCCAGCAGTCCCCGCGGACAGAACACTGAAGCTTTCTTT.

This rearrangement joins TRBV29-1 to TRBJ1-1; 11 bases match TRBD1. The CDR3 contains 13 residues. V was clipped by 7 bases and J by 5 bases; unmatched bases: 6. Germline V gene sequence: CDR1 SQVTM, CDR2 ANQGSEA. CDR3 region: CSARTGGMTEAFF. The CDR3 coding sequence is TGCAGCGCCCGGACAGGGGGCATGACTGAAGCTTTCTTT.

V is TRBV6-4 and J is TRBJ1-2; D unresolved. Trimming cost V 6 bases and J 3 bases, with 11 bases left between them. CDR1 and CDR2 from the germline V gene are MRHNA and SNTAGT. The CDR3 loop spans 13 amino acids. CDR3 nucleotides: TGTGCCAGCAGGAGTCGGGGATACTATGGCTACACCTTC. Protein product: CASRSRGYYGYTF.

The CDR3 coding sequence is TGCGCCAGCAGCCAAGAAGACAGACCCACAGATACGCAGTATTTT. It translates to CASSQEDRPTDTQYF. The rearrangement links TRBV4-3 to TRBJ2-3; perhaps TRBD1 as D (5 bases). Trimming removed 0 bases at V and 2 bases at J, with 9 bases between. Germline V gene sequence: CDR1 LGHNA, CDR2 YSLEER. The CDR3 runs to 15 residues.

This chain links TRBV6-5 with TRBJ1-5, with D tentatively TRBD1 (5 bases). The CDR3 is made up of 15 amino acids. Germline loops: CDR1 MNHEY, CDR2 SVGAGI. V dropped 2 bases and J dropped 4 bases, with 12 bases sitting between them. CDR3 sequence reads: CASSYGTAGNQPQHF. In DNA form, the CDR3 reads TGTGCCAGCAGTTACGGGACGGCGGGGAATCAGCCCCAGCATTTT.

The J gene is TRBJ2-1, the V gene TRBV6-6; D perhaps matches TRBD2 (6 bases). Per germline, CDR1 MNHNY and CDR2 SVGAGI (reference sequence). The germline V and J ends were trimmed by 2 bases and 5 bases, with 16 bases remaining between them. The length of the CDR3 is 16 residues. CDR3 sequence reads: CASSYGQDGSDNEQFF. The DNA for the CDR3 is TGTGCCAGCAGTTACGGTCAGGACGGGAGCGACAATGAGCAGTTCTTC.